The TCR beta chain described here comes from a study of identical twins. CDR1 and CDR2 from the germline V gene are SQVTM and ANQGSEA. V lost 8 bases and J 6 bases, leaving 17 bases between the germline ends. The CDR3 is made up of 12 amino acids. MiXCR, run by TCRdb on the 5' RACE reads, gives a single entry per CDR3 protein. Here the sample spans roughly 570,000 distinct CDR3 sequences, 7.5% to 10% being singletons. This sample also appeared in a second study, on yellow fever vaccine responses in identical twins.

The sequence was collected from a woman younger than 35 in good health. The chain uses TRBV29-1 and TRBJ2-7; D may match TRBD1 or TRBD2 (7 bases each). The sequenced sample consisted of PBMCs. As DNA, the CDR3 is TGCAGCACCGAGGGCAGGGGGGGCGAGCAGTACTTC. Translating it yields CSTEGRGGEQYF.